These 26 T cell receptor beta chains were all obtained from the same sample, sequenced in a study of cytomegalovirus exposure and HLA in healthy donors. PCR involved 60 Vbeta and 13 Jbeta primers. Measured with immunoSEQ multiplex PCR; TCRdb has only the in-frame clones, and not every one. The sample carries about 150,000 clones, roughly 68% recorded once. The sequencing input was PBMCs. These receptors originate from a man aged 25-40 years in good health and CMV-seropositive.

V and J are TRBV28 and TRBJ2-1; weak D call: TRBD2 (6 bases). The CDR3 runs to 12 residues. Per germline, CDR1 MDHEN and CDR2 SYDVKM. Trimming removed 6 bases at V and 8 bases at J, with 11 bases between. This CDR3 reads CASRPRGYEQFF. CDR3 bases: TGTGCCAGCAGGCCTCGGGGGTATGAGCAGTTCTTC.

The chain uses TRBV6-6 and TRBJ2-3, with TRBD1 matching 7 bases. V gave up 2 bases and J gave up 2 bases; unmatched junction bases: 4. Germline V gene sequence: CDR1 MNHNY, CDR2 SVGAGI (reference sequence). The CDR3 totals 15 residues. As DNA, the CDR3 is TGTGCCAGCAGTTACCTTGGGACAGCCACAGATACGCAGTATTTT. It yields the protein CASSYLGTATDTQYF.

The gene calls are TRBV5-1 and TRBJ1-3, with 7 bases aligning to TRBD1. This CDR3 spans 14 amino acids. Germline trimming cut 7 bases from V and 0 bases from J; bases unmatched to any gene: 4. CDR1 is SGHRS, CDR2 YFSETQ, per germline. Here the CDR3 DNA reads TGCGCCAGCTCGGACAGGAGCTCTGGAAACACCATATATTTT. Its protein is CASSDRSSGNTIYF.

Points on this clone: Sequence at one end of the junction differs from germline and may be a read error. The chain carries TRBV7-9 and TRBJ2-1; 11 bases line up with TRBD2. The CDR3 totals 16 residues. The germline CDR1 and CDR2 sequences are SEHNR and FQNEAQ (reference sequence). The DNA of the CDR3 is TGTTCCAGCAGCTTAGGGGGACTAGCGGATACCAATGAGCAGTTCTTC. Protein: CSSSLGGLADTNEQFF.

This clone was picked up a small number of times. The DNA for the CDR3 is TGTGCCAGCCAGGACAGGTATTCGTACAATGAGCAGTTCTTC. Translation gives CASQDRYSYNEQFF. The chain has TRBV19 and TRBJ2-1, with TRBD1 identical over 7 bases. The CDR3 covers 14 residues. With V trimmed by 9 bases and J by 4 bases, 9 bases remained unmatched. Per the germline V gene, CDR1 is LNHDA and CDR2 is SQIVND (reference sequence). Full variable domain (missing parts from reference TRBV19 and TRBJ2-1): DGGITQSPKYLFRKEGQNVTLSCEQNLNHDAMYWYRQDPGQGLRLIYYSQIVNDFQKGDIAEGYSVSREKKESFPLTVTSAQKNPTAFYLCASQDRYSYNEQFFGPGTRLTVL.

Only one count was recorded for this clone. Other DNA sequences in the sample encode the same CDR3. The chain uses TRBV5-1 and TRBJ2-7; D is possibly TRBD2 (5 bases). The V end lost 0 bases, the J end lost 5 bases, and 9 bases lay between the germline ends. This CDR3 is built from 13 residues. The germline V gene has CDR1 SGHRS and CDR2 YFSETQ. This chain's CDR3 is CASSLGLANEQYF. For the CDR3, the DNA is TGCGCCAGCAGCTTGGGGCTAGCCAACGAGCAGTACTTC.

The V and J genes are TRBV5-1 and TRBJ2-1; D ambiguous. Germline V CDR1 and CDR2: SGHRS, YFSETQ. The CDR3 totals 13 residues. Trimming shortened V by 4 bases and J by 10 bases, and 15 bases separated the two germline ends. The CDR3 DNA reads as TGCGCCAGCAGCCCGACCCTTACAGTAGAGCAGTTCTTC. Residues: CASSPTLTVEQFF.

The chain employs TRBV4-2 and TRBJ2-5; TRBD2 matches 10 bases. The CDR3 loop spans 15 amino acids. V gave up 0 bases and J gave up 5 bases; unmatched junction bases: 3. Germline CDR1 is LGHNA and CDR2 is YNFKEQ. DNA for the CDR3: TGTGCCAGCAGCCAAGATTTGGGACTAGCGGAGACCCAGTACTTC. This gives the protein CASSQDLGLAETQYF.

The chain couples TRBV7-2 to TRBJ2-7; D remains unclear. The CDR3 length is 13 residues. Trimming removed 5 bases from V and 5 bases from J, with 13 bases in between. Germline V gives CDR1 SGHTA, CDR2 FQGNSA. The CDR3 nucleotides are TGTGCCAGCAGCCAGGCAGTCCGTAACGAGCAGTACTTC. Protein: CASSQAVRNEQYF.

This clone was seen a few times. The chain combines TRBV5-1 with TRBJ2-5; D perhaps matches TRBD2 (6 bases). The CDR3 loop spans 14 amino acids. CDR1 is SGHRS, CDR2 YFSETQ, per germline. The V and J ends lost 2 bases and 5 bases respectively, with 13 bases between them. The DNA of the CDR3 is TGCGCCAGCAGCTTATACAGCCGGGGGGAGACCCAGTACTTC. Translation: CASSLYSRGETQYF.

The CDR3 reads CASSSDRGETQYF. Written as DNA, the CDR3 is TGTGCCAGCAGCTCGGACAGGGGAGAGACCCAGTACTTC. The gene calls are TRBV7-6 and TRBJ2-5, with 9 bases aligning to TRBD1. Germline CDR1 SGHVS, CDR2 FNYEAQ. Germline trimming cut 4 bases from V and 4 bases from J; bases unmatched to any gene: 1. The CDR3 contains 13 residues. The whole variable domain, filled in from reference TRBV7-6 and TRBJ2-5, reads GAGVSQSPRYKVTKRGQDVALRCDPISGHVSLYWYRQALGQGPEFLTYFNYEAQQDKSGLPNDRFSAERPEGSISTLTIQRTEQRDSAMYRCASSSDRGETQYFGPGTRLLVL.

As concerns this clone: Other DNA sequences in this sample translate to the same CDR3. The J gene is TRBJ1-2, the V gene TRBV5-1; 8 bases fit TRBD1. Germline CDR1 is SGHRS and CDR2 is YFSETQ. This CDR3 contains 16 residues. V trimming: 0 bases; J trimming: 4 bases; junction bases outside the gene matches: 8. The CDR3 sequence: CASSLDLDRESYGYTF. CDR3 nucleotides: TGCGCCAGCAGCTTGGACTTGGACAGGGAGAGCTATGGCTACACCTTC. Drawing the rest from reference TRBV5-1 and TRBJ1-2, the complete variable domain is KAGVTQTPRYLIKTRGQQVTLSCSPISGHRSVSWYQQTPGQGLQFLFEYFSETQRNKGNFPGRFSGRQFSNSRSEMNVSTLELGDSALYLCASSLDLDRESYGYTFGSGTRLTVV.

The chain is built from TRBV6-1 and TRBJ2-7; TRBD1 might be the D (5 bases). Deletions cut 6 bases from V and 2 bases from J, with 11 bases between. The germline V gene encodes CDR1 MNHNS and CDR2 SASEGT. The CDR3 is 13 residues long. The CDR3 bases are TGTGCCAGCAGACGACTGGACACCTACGAGCAGTACTTC. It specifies CASRRLDTYEQYF.

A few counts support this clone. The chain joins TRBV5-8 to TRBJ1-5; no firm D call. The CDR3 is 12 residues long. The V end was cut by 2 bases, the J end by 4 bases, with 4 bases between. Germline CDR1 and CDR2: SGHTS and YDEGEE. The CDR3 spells CASSLQNQPQHF. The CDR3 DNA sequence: TGTGCCAGCAGCTTACAGAATCAGCCCCAGCATTTT.

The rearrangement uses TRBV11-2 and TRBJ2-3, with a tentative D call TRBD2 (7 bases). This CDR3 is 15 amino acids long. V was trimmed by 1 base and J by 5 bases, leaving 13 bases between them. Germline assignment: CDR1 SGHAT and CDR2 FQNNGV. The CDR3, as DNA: TGTGCCAGCAGCTTAGGTGGGGGGGGCAGAGATACGCAGTATTTT. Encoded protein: CASSLGGGGRDTQYF.

In nucleotides, the CDR3 is TGTGCCAGCAGTTTCACGTCCTACTCTGAGGCTACTGAAGCTTTCTTT. The encoded protein is CASSFTSYSEATEAFF. The chain combines TRBV6-5 with TRBJ1-1, with D unresolved. The germline gives CDR1 MNHEY, CDR2 SVGAGI. The CDR3 contains 16 residues. V gave up 4 bases and J gave up 5 bases, with 20 bases separating them.

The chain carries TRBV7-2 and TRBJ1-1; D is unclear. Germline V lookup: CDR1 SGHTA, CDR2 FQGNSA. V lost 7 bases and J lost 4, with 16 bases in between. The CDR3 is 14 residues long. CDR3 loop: CASTVRSPGTEAFF. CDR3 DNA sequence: TGTGCCAGCACCGTCCGGTCCCCGGGCACTGAAGCTTTCTTT.

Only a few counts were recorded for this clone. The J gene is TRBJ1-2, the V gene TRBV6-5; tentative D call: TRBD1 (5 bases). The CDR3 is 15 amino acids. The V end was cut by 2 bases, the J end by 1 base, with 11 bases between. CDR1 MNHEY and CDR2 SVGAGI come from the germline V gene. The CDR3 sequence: CASSYGGTDNYGYTF. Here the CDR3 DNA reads TGTGCCAGCAGTTACGGGGGGACGGATAACTATGGCTACACCTTC.

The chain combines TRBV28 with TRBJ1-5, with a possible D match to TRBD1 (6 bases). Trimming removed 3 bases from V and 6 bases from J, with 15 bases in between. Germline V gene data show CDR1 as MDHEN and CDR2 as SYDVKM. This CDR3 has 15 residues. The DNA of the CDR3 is TGTGCCAGCAGTTTGTACGAAAGGACAGCTCAGCCCCAGCATTTT. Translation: CASSLYERTAQPQHF.

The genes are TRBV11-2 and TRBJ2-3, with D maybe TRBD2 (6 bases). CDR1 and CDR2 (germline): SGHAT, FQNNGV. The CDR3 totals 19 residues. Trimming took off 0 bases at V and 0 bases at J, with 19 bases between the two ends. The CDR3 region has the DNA TGTGCCAGCAGCTTAGATCCCCCCCTTAGCGGTGCTAGCACAGATACGCAGTATTTT. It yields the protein CASSLDPPLSGASTDTQYF.

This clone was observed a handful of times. The CDR3 loop is CASSLEWEGGTREQFF. The CDR3 DNA reads as TGCGCCAGCAGTTTAGAGTGGGAGGGAGGGACACGTGAGCAGTTCTTC. The chain uses TRBV5-1 and TRBJ2-1; D perhaps matches TRBD2 (7 bases). Per germline, CDR1 SGHRS and CDR2 YFSETQ. This CDR3 is 16 amino acids long. V was clipped by 5 bases and J by 9 bases, with 24 bases between them.

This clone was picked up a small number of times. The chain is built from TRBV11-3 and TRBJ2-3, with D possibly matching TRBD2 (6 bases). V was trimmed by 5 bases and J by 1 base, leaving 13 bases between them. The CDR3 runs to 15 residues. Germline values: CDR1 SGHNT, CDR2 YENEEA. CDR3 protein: CASSPRPGGTDTQYF. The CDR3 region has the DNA TGTGCCAGCAGCCCCCGACCGGGGGGCACAGATACGCAGTATTTT.

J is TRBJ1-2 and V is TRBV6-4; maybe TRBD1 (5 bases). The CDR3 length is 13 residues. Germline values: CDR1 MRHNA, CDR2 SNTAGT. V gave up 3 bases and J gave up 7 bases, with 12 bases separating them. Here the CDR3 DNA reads TGTGCCAGCAGTGAAGAGCCAGGGTCTGGCTACACCTTC. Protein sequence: CASSEEPGSGYTF.

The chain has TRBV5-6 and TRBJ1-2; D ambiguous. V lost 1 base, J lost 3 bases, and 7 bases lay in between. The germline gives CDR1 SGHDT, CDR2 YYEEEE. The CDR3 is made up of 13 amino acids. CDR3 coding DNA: TGTGCCAGCAGCTTGAACGGGTACTATGGCTACACCTTC. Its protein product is CASSLNGYYGYTF.

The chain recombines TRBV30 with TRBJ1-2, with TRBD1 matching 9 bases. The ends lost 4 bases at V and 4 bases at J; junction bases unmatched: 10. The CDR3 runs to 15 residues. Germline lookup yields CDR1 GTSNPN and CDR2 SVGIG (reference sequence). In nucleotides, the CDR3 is TGTGCCTGGACCCCGGGACAGGGAAAATTCTATGGCTACACCTTC. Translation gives CAWTPGQGKFYGYTF.

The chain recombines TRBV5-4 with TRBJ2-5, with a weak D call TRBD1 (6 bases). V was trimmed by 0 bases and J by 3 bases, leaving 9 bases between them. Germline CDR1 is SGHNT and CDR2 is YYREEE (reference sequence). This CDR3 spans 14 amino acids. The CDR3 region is CASSLGDNEETQYF. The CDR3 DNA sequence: TGTGCCAGCAGCTTGGGGGACAATGAAGAGACCCAGTACTTC.